This TCR beta chain was found in a study of HIV-infected patients and healthy controls. Study-wide findings and caveats: Compared with untreated HIV+ repertoires, healthy controls showed roughly threefold more distinct CDR3s and higher Shannon diversity. Significantly higher mean Gini indices appeared in HIV-infected repertoires, possibly reflecting oligoclonality.

The repertoire came from unfractionated whole blood and reflected all unsorted peripheral T cells. By sample share, this clonotype is medium-sized. Antigen: not known. Germline-derived CDR1 and CDR2 are ENHRY and SYGVKD. The CDR3 runs 17 residues. V lost 3 bases and J lost 3, with 21 bases in between. Alpha and beta constant-region primers primed reverse transcription of around 540 ng RNA. Alpha and beta chain libraries were made separately by chain-specific third strand synthesis with multiplexing indices. In TCRdb, the 5' RACE reads were re-called with MiXCR into one record per CDR3 protein. The sample yields around 5,700 distinct CDR3 sequences, around 25% seen once.

This clonotype was sampled from an adult with HIV infection. The sample here was blood, taken before antiretroviral therapy. The chain employs TRBV10-3 and TRBJ2-7; TRBD2 is a possible D gene (6 bases). CDR3 nucleotide sequence: TGTGCCATCAGTGAAGACCCCCGGCAGGGAGGAAACTACGAGCAGTACTTC. This encodes CAISEDPRQGGNYEQYF.